This passage covers 7 T cell receptor beta chains from one sample sequenced in a study of shared clonotypes between healthy human individuals. Naivety among CD8 cells was defined by CD45RO negativity and positive CCR7 selection, thereby excluding terminally differentiated effector memory CD45RA+ cells. Here immunoSEQ multiplex PCR was the method, and the copy in TCRdb shows in-frame clones only, minus some. Of some 580,000 clones in the sample, 95% to 98% were seen once. Sequences were obtained from naive CD8+ T cells sorted from blood. Receptors originate from a man aged 30 to 39 in good health.

The chain joins TRBV28 to TRBJ2-1; D possibly corresponds to TRBD1 (5 bases). The CDR3 covers 14 residues. Per the germline V gene, CDR1 is MDHEN and CDR2 is SYDVKM. V was clipped by 6 bases and J by 0 bases, with 9 bases between them. This CDR3 reads CASSPDSSYNEQFF. In DNA form, the CDR3 reads TGTGCCAGCAGCCCTGACAGCTCCTACAATGAGCAGTTCTTC.

This rearrangement joins TRBV4-1 to TRBJ1-2, with D maybe TRBD1 (5 bases). The germline V gene has CDR1 MGHRA and CDR2 YSYEKL. The CDR3 sequence is 16 residues long. With 1 base removed from V and 1 base from J, the gap between germline ends came to 13 bases. This CDR3 reads CASSQVRREVNYGYTF. The CDR3 DNA reads as TGCGCCAGCAGCCAAGTCCGCAGGGAGGTTAACTATGGCTACACCTTC.

CDR3 amino acids: CASSEPSMPSGRADTQYF. CDR3 DNA sequence: TGTGCCAGCAGTGAACCCAGTATGCCTAGCGGGAGGGCAGATACGCAGTATTTT. This chain uses TRBV6-1 with TRBJ2-3; 12 positions agree with TRBD2. The CDR3 sequence is 18 residues long. From germline, CDR1 is MNHNS and CDR2 SASEGT. V shed 2 bases and J 4 bases; nucleotides not matched to a gene: 10.

This chain connects TRBV5-5 to TRBJ2-7; no clear D. Germline assignment: CDR1 SGHKS and CDR2 YYEKEE (reference sequence). Trimming stripped 4 bases from V and 3 bases from J, with 17 bases between. This CDR3 spans 15 amino acids. The CDR3 sequence: CASSLTRSGVYEQYF. Written as DNA, the CDR3 is TGTGCCAGCAGCCTAACGCGATCAGGAGTCTACGAGCAGTACTTC.

The gene calls are TRBV5-6 and TRBJ1-4; D is possibly TRBD1 (6 bases). CDR3 length: 16 residues. Germline assignment: CDR1 SGHDT and CDR2 YYEEEE. Deletions cut 4 bases from V and 2 bases from J, with 15 bases between. The CDR3 DNA is TGTGCCAGCAGCCGGAGTGGGGGCATGACTAATGAAAAACTGTTTTTT. Its protein is CASSRSGGMTNEKLFF.

In regard to this clone: A much larger clone lies one base from this, so it may be a read error. The chain has TRBV2 and TRBJ2-7; D is ambiguous. V lost 4 bases to trimming and J lost 5 bases, with 3 bases between them. Germline CDR1 SNHLY, CDR2 FYNNEI. This CDR3 has 10 residues. The CDR3 spells CASSGHEQYF. The CDR3 DNA reads as TGTGCCAGCAGTGGCCACGAGCAGTACTTC.

The V gene is TRBV27, the J gene TRBJ2-7, with D perhaps TRBD2 (5 bases). V lost 4 bases and J lost 7, with 17 bases in between. CDR3 length: 14 residues. CDR1 is MNHEY, CDR2 SMNVEV, per germline (reference sequence). CDR3 nucleotides: TGTGCCAGCAGTTCTCTCGGTTCCGGGAAAGAGCAGTACTTC. Amino acid sequence: CASSSLGSGKEQYF.